Described below is a single T cell receptor beta chain sequence and its context. Its antigen is as yet unknown. This sample is drawn from a study of cytomegalovirus exposure and HLA in healthy donors. Background on the study: Samples from HLA-typed donors yielded some 85 million unique TCRs in an early data release.

PCR primers comprised 60 Vbeta and 13 Jbeta primers. TCRdb's copy holds only in-frame clones and misses some; the assay was immunoSEQ multiplex PCR. This sample has 50,000 to 65,000 clones, with roughly 84% found just once. General observations from the study: Indistinguishable V segments, including TRBV6-2 and TRBV6-3, were excluded. A likely sequencing artifact accounted for one observed cluster of highly shared sequence variants. Investigators reported 150 to 200 TCR beta chains as tied to cytomegalovirus.

Trimming removed 2 bases at V and 7 bases at J, with 12 bases between. The length of the CDR3 is 13 residues. Germline V CDR1 and CDR2: GTSNPN, SVGIG (reference sequence). The sample taken for sequencing was PBMCs. This sequence originates from a woman between 18 and 30 years old in good health and CMV-seronegative. J is TRBJ2-1 and V is TRBV30; the D gene is possibly TRBD1 (6 bases). CDR3: CAWSQTGWNEQFF. The DNA for the CDR3 is TGTGCCTGGAGTCAGACAGGTTGGAATGAGCAGTTCTTC.